A single sample is the source of the 21 T cell receptor beta chains below, sequenced in a study of blood T cell repertoires in COVID-19. The method was immunoSEQ multiplex PCR; TCRdb's version includes in-frame clones alone and lacks a portion of them. The table records roughly 200,000 clones, approximately 86% of them present only once. The sample comprised PBMCs or T cells enriched from blood (not recorded which). The receptors derive from a woman aged 30 to 39 who had been exposed to COVID-19.

The CDR3: CASSLAPVGQGHEQYF. The CDR3 nucleotides are TGTGCCAGCAGCTTAGCCCCCGTAGGACAGGGGCACGAGCAGTACTTC. The V call is TRBV7-8, the J call TRBJ2-7; TRBD1 matches at 9 bases. The trim removed 0 bases at V and 5 bases at J, leaving 8 bases unmatched. Germline assignment: CDR1 SGHVS and CDR2 FQNEAQ. The CDR3 is made up of 16 amino acids. Complete variable domain (other parts from reference TRBV7-8 and TRBJ2-7): GAGVSQSPRYKVAKRGQDVALRCDPISGHVSLFWYQQALGQGPEFLTYFQNEAQLDKSGLPSDRFFAERPEGSVSTLKIQRTQQEDSAVYLCASSLAPVGQGHEQYFGPGTRLTVT.

The rearrangement links TRBV4-1 to TRBJ1-4; D may be TRBD1 (6 bases). CDR3 length: 16 residues. Germline assignment: CDR1 MGHRA and CDR2 YSYEKL. Trimming pared 0 bases from V and 7 bases from J, leaving 15 bases between. In nucleotides, the CDR3 is TGCGCCAGCAGCCAAGATTCGGTCAGGGGAGTTGAAAAACTGTTTTTT. Protein product: CASSQDSVRGVEKLFF.

The J gene is TRBJ1-6, the V gene TRBV2, with TRBD1 identical over 9 bases. This CDR3 contains 15 residues. CDR1 and CDR2 from the germline V gene are SNHLY and FYNNEI. Losses at the gene ends were 3 bases for V and 6 bases for J; bases not matched to a gene: 3. The CDR3 here is CASSDGTGLNSPLHF. The CDR3 DNA sequence: TGTGCCAGCAGTGACGGGACAGGGCTTAATTCACCCCTCCACTTT.

The V call is TRBV18, the J call TRBJ1-5, with a tentative D call TRBD1 (6 bases). This CDR3 is built from 14 residues. Looked up from germline, CDR1 is KGHSH and CDR2 is LQKENI. Trimming removed 6 bases at V and 5 bases at J, with 14 bases between. This chain's CDR3 is CASSRGGADQPQHF. The CDR3 region has the DNA TGTGCCAGCTCCCGGGGGGGCGCGGATCAGCCCCAGCATTTT.

The chain links TRBV6-4 to TRBJ1-1; the D is unclear. Looked up from germline, CDR1 is MRHNA and CDR2 is SNTAGT. Trimming shortened V by 2 bases and J by 10 bases, and 14 bases separated the two germline ends. The CDR3 sequence is 13 residues long. The CDR3 sequence: CASSDTDGKTAFF. In nucleotides, the CDR3 is TGTGCCAGCAGTGACACCGACGGGAAGACAGCTTTCTTT.

The J gene is TRBJ1-2, the V gene TRBV10-3; 8 bases match TRBD1. This CDR3 is 14 amino acids long. Per the germline V gene, CDR1 is ENHRY and CDR2 is SYGVKD. V lost 2 bases to trimming and J lost 3 bases; unmatched junction nucleotides: 2. CDR3 in amino acids: CAISEQGADYGYTF. The DNA of the CDR3 is TGTGCCATCAGTGAGCAGGGGGCAGACTATGGCTACACCTTC.

This clone was counted a single time. The identical CDR3 is also encoded by other nucleotide sequences in the sample. The rearrangement uses TRBV5-1 and TRBJ1-2, with TRBD1 matching over 7 bases. V was pared by 3 bases and J by 3 bases, with 5 bases of the junction left unmatched. CDR1 is SGHRS and CDR2 is YFSETQ in the germline V gene. This CDR3 contains 14 residues. The CDR3 loop reads CASSSPGTDYGYTF. As DNA, the CDR3 is TGCGCCAGCAGCTCGCCCGGGACAGACTATGGCTACACCTTC.

In its sample, this clone was seen once. This chain links TRBV3-1 (or the pseudogene TRBV3-2) with TRBJ2-7; a possible D gene is TRBD2 (5 bases). Germline CDR1 is LGHDT and CDR2 is YNNKEL (reference sequence). Trimming shortened V by 3 bases and J by 6 bases, and 21 bases separated the two germline ends. The CDR3 has 16 amino acids. CDR3 in amino acids: CASSHRGAPNSGEQYF. CDR3 bases: TGTGCCAGCAGCCATCGGGGAGCCCCCAACTCCGGCGAGCAGTACTTC.

This clone was recorded only once. CDR3 sequence: CASSPPGTPEKLFF. In nucleotides, the CDR3 is TGTGCCAGCAGCCCACCGGGTACACCTGAAAAACTGTTTTTT. The chain employs TRBV9 and TRBJ1-4; no clear D gene. In germline, CDR1 is SGDLS, CDR2 YYNGEE. This CDR3 contains 14 residues. The ends were cut back, 4 bases at V and 7 bases at J, with 14 bases in the middle.

The chain is built from TRBV11-2 and TRBJ1-2; D gene unclear. Germline V gene data show CDR1 as SGHAT and CDR2 as FQNNGV. The length of the CDR3 is 13 residues. V was cut by 1 base and J by 8 bases, with 11 bases left in between. DNA for the CDR3: TGTGCCAGCAGCTTAGGTCTCAGCAGGGGCTACACCTTC. Encoded protein: CASSLGLSRGYTF.

This chain uses TRBV5-1 with TRBJ2-7; TRBD2 agrees at 14 bases. This CDR3 spans 17 amino acids. Germline CDR1 SGHRS, CDR2 YFSETQ. J was trimmed by 8 bases and V by 0 bases; bases with no gene match: 10. The CDR3 DNA follows: TGCGCCAGCAGCTTGGGTGGACTAGCGGGGGGCCAGCCTCAGCAGTACTTC. The encoded protein is CASSLGGLAGGQPQQYF.

J is TRBJ2-7 and V is TRBV6-1, with D tentatively TRBD1 (5 bases). V lost 3 bases to trimming and J lost 2 bases, with 11 bases between them. This CDR3 contains 14 residues. Germline-derived CDR1 and CDR2 are MNHNS and SASEGT. The CDR3 region has the DNA TGTGCCAGCAGTGAGCAGGGTGTCACCTACGAGCAGTACTTC. Translating gives CASSEQGVTYEQYF.

The chain combines TRBV3-1 (or the pseudogene TRBV3-2) with TRBJ2-5, with TRBD1 matching over 9 bases. The CDR3 is 16 amino acids. V was clipped by 4 bases and J by 1 base; unmatched bases: 7. The germline gives CDR1 LGHDT, CDR2 YNNKEL (reference sequence). As DNA, the CDR3 is TGTGCCAGCAGCCGCACAGGGGGCCGCGCCCAAGAGACCCAGTACTTC. This gives the protein CASSRTGGRAQETQYF.

This clone came up once. J is TRBJ1-1 and V is TRBV7-6, with D unclear. The germline V and J ends were trimmed by 5 bases and 1 base, with 8 bases remaining between them. In germline, CDR1 is SGHVS, CDR2 FNYEAQ. The CDR3 runs to 13 residues. Written as DNA, the CDR3 is TGTGCCAGCAGCCCCACAAGGAACACTGAAGCTTTCTTT. It specifies CASSPTRNTEAFF.

This clone was counted once. J is TRBJ2-3 and V is TRBV11-2; D is uncertain. Between the trimmed V and J ends, which lost 5 bases and 2 bases, there was a span of 11 bases. Germline V lookup: CDR1 SGHAT, CDR2 FQNNGV. This CDR3 is built from 14 residues. The CDR3 coding sequence is TGTGCCAGCAGCCGTGTAGCAGTCACAGATACGCAGTATTTT. This gives the protein CASSRVAVTDTQYF.

The genes are TRBV29-1 and TRBJ2-3, with 8 bases aligning to TRBD1. This CDR3 spans 14 amino acids. Trimming cost V 7 bases and J 1 base; bases outside gene matches: 7. Germline lookup yields CDR1 SQVTM and CDR2 ANQGSEA. In DNA, the CDR3 is TGCAGCGCTAGGACAGGGAAGGGCACAGATACGCAGTATTTT. Translated: CSARTGKGTDTQYF.

V gene TRBV7-2 combines with J gene TRBJ2-7; 9 bases match TRBD1. The CDR3 totals 14 residues. The V segment lost 5 bases and the J segment 7 bases; nucleotides outside the gene matches: 9. The V gene's germline CDR1 is SGHTA and CDR2 FQGNSA. DNA for the CDR3: TGTGCCAGCAGCCCGACAGGGGGAAGTCTAGAGCAGTACTTC. It specifies CASSPTGGSLEQYF.

The chain has TRBV6-5 and TRBJ2-7, with D possibly matching TRBD1 (5 bases). The germline V and J ends were trimmed by 0 bases and 6 bases, with 9 bases remaining between them. Germline loops: CDR1 MNHEY, CDR2 SVGAGI. This CDR3 has 13 residues. The CDR3 coding sequence is TGTGCCAGCAGTTACTCGAAGGGGCCCGAGCAGTACTTC. This gives the protein CASSYSKGPEQYF.

This rearrangement joins TRBV9 to TRBJ1-2, with TRBD1 matching 8 bases. The CDR3 is 13 amino acids. V shed 3 bases, J shed 9 bases, and the junction held 7 bases outside the gene matches. Germline-derived CDR1 and CDR2 are SGDLS and YYNGEE. The CDR3 here is CASSAGTGPSYTF. In DNA, the CDR3 is TGTGCCAGCAGCGCCGGGACAGGTCCTAGCTACACCTTC.

V usage is TRBV6-1 and J usage is TRBJ1-1; D uncertain. Germline V gene lookup returns CDR1 MNHNS and CDR2 SASEGT. The V end was cut by 2 bases, the J end by 0 bases, with 16 bases between. The CDR3 extends over 17 amino acids. DNA of the CDR3: TGTGCCAGCAGTGAAAACCCCGGACGGGAAATGAACACTGAAGCTTTCTTT. Protein product: CASSENPGREMNTEAFF.

The chain couples TRBV20-1 to TRBJ2-1; 7 bases match TRBD1. This CDR3 contains 11 residues. Trimming removed 5 bases from V and 14 bases from J; junction bases left unmatched: 9. Germline assignment: CDR1 DFQATT and CDR2 SNEGSKA (reference sequence). CDR3 region: CSAGQQGIEFF. CDR3 nucleotides: TGCAGTGCTGGGCAACAGGGGATCGAGTTCTTC.